These 19 T cell receptor beta chains originate from one sample sequenced in a study of STAT3 mutations in large granular lymphocyte leukemia. Their recognized antigens are unknown. Some clones are missing from TCRdb's copy, which holds only in-frame ones; the method was immunoSEQ multiplex PCR. The table includes tens of thousands of clones, around 80% detected once. The study, taken as a whole, reports: Every T-cell large granular lymphocyte leukemia patient had at least one immunodominant TCR beta clonotype.

Sequencing was carried out using PBMCs. The receptor source for this set is a human donor with T large granular lymphocyte leukemia. Some clones in this sample may be carry-over from other donors' samples.

This clone has a single count. J is TRBJ2-1 and V is TRBV4-1, with a tentative D call TRBD1 (6 bases). The CDR3 contains 14 residues. Germline V lookup: CDR1 MGHRA, CDR2 YSYEKL. Between the trimmed V and J ends, which lost 0 bases and 6 bases, there was a span of 9 bases. The DNA of the CDR3 is TGCGCCAGCAGCCAAGAAGGACAGATCAATGAGCAGTTCTTC. This codes for CASSQEGQINEQFF.

The chain has TRBV27 and TRBJ1-5; no reliable D call. Trimming cost V 1 base and J 1 base, with 5 bases left between them. The germline V gene encodes CDR1 MNHEY and CDR2 SMNVEV (reference sequence). The CDR3 is 14 amino acids. The CDR3 region is CASSLYGSNQPQHF. The CDR3 DNA follows: TGTGCCAGCAGTTTATATGGCAGCAATCAGCCCCAGCATTTT.

The chain recombines TRBV2 with TRBJ1-6, with D maybe TRBD1 (5 bases). V lost 7 bases, J lost 10 bases, and 8 bases lay in between. The CDR3 spans 11 residues. Germline CDR1 and CDR2: SNHLY and FYNNEI. CDR3 amino acids: CASTPGSPLHF. The CDR3 region has the DNA TGTGCCAGCACCCCAGGGTCACCCCTCCACTTT.

A few counts support this clone. The V and J genes are TRBV4-2 and TRBJ1-2; no clear D gene. The V gene lost 0 bases and the J gene lost 4 bases, with 12 bases spanning the gap. The germline gives CDR1 LGHNA, CDR2 YNFKEQ. The CDR3 contains 15 residues. The CDR3 loop reads CASSQEKALGYGYTF. In DNA form, the CDR3 reads TGTGCCAGCAGCCAAGAGAAGGCGTTAGGCTATGGCTACACCTTC.

The chain couples TRBV19 to TRBJ2-3; D may correspond to TRBD1 or TRBD2 (6 bases each). This CDR3 has 15 amino acids. The V gene lost 5 bases and the J gene lost 2 bases, with 14 bases spanning the gap. From germline, CDR1 is LNHDA and CDR2 SQIVND (reference sequence). DNA for the CDR3: TGTGCCAGTAGTTTAGGGGGGACCAACACAGATACGCAGTATTTT. Translated: CASSLGGTNTDTQYF.

The V and J genes are TRBV18 and TRBJ1-1; 11 positions agree with TRBD1. This CDR3 is 13 amino acids long. The germline gives CDR1 KGHSH, CDR2 LQKENI. V dropped 5 bases and J dropped 6; count of bases not matched to a gene: 2. CDR3: CASSSGQGAEAFF. For the CDR3, the DNA is TGTGCCAGCTCATCGGGACAGGGGGCTGAAGCTTTCTTT.

This clone was seen just once. The genes are TRBV30 and TRBJ1-5; TRBD1 might be the D (5 bases). Trimming left V 0 bases short and J 0 bases short, with 15 bases between. The germline gives CDR1 GTSNPN, CDR2 SVGIG (reference sequence). The CDR3 is made up of 17 amino acids. The chain's CDR3 is CAWSVGRTDFSNQPQHF. DNA for the CDR3: TGTGCCTGGAGTGTGGGGCGGACGGACTTTAGCAATCAGCCCCAGCATTTT.

The rearrangement joins TRBV4-1 to TRBJ1-2, with TRBD1 matching 8 bases. This CDR3 has 18 amino acids. The ends lost 0 bases at V and 5 bases at J; junction bases unmatched: 14. CDR1 is MGHRA and CDR2 is YSYEKL in the germline V gene. CDR3 sequence reads: CASSQDPGQGHSRYGYTF. The CDR3, as DNA: TGCGCCAGCAGCCAAGACCCAGGACAGGGTCATTCTAGGTATGGCTACACCTTC.

The chain has TRBV29-1 and TRBJ1-1; 7 positions match TRBD1. The CDR3 has 13 amino acids. The junction had 7 bases not matched to a gene; V was cut back by 4 bases and J by 5 bases. The germline gives CDR1 SQVTM, CDR2 ANQGSEA. The CDR3 reads CSVVTQGGTEAFF. The DNA of the CDR3 is TGCAGCGTTGTTACCCAGGGGGGGACTGAAGCTTTCTTT.

The chain joins TRBV7-9 to TRBJ1-3, with 9 bases identical to TRBD1. This CDR3 is 15 amino acids long. V was pared by 6 bases and J by 2 bases, with 5 bases of the junction left unmatched. Looked up from germline, CDR1 is SEHNR and CDR2 is FQNEAQ (reference sequence). The CDR3 loop is CASRQDRGTGNTIYF. Written as DNA, the CDR3 is TGTGCCAGCAGGCAAGACAGGGGGACTGGAAACACCATATATTTT.

The chain couples TRBV5-1 to TRBJ1-6; D may be TRBD1 (6 bases). The CDR3 is 13 residues long. V was shortened by 0 bases and J by 10 bases, with 8 bases between the two germline ends. Germline CDR1 reads SGHRS; CDR2 reads YFSETQ. CDR3 sequence (DNA): TGCGCCAGCAGCTTGGAACAGGGCTCACCCCTCCACTTT. Protein: CASSLEQGSPLHF.

The chain links TRBV30 to TRBJ2-7, with D possibly matching TRBD1 (5 bases). Germline V gives CDR1 GTSNPN, CDR2 SVGIG (reference sequence). The CDR3 consists of 13 residues. V was shortened by 0 bases and J by 2 bases, with 8 bases between the two germline ends. CDR3 protein: CAWSVGETYEQYF. The CDR3 DNA sequence: TGTGCCTGGAGTGTAGGGGAAACCTACGAGCAGTACTTC.

The chain couples TRBV5-1 to TRBJ1-5; possible D gene TRBD1, 6 bases. Trimming cost V 0 bases and J 2 bases, with 9 bases left between them. The CDR3 runs to 15 residues. The V gene's germline CDR1 is SGHRS and CDR2 YFSETQ. As DNA, the CDR3 is TGCGCCAGCAGCTTGGCAGGGGCGGGCAATCAGCCCCAGCATTTT. Translated, it gives CASSLAGAGNQPQHF.

V and J are TRBV10-3 and TRBJ1-1; TRBD1 might be the D (6 bases). Germline-derived CDR1 and CDR2 are ENHRY and SYGVKD. The CDR3 loop spans 13 amino acids. The germline V and J ends were trimmed by 4 bases and 4 bases, with 10 bases remaining between them. The CDR3, as DNA: TGTGCCATCAGTGTGGTCAGGGGCACTGAAGCTTTCTTT. It is translated as CAISVVRGTEAFF.

This rearrangement joins TRBV11-3 to TRBJ2-1; D is unclear. V lost 1 base to trimming and J lost 5 bases, with 6 bases between them. Germline V gene data show CDR1 as SGHNT and CDR2 as YENEEA. The CDR3 is 13 amino acids. The CDR3 nucleotides read TGTGCCAGCAGCTTAGGATCGAACAATGAGCAGTTCTTC. Its protein is CASSLGSNNEQFF.

This rearrangement joins TRBV7-6 to TRBJ2-7, with D unclear. V lost 1 base, J lost 3 bases, and 13 bases lay in between. The CDR3 has 15 amino acids. The germline V gene has CDR1 SGHVS and CDR2 FNYEAQ. The CDR3 sequence: CASSLGKGYGYEQYV. DNA for the CDR3: TGTGCCAGCAGCTTAGGAAAGGGCTACGGCTACGAGCAGTACGTC.

V usage is TRBV7-9 and J usage is TRBJ1-1, with unresolved D. Looked up from germline, CDR1 is SEHNR and CDR2 is FQNEAQ (reference sequence). The CDR3 sequence is 14 residues long. V lost 5 bases and J 0 bases, leaving 10 bases between the germline ends. CDR3 nucleotide sequence: TGTGCCAGCAGCCCGAAGAGAATGAACACTGAAGCTTTCTTT. Translating gives CASSPKRMNTEAFF.

The V gene is TRBV5-1, the J gene TRBJ2-3; 9 bases map to TRBD2. With 0 bases clipped from V and 2 bases from J, the junction kept 16 bases outside the gene matches. The CDR3 length is 20 residues. The germline CDR1 and CDR2 sequences are SGHRS and YFSETQ. The CDR3 is CASSLAASGTPLVYTDTQYF. The DNA of the CDR3 is TGCGCCAGCAGCTTGGCTGCTAGCGGGACGCCACTGGTTTACACAGATACGCAGTATTTT.

The rearrangement uses TRBV6-6 and TRBJ2-7; 11 nucleotides align to TRBD2. The CDR3 is 15 residues long. The germline gives CDR1 MNHNY, CDR2 SVGAGI (reference sequence). Trimming at V came to 2 bases and at J to 4 bases, leaving 4 bases not matched to a gene. CDR3 sequence reads: CASSYSLAGGYEQYV. CDR3 DNA: TGTGCCAGCAGTTACAGTCTAGCGGGGGGATACGAGCAGTACGTC.